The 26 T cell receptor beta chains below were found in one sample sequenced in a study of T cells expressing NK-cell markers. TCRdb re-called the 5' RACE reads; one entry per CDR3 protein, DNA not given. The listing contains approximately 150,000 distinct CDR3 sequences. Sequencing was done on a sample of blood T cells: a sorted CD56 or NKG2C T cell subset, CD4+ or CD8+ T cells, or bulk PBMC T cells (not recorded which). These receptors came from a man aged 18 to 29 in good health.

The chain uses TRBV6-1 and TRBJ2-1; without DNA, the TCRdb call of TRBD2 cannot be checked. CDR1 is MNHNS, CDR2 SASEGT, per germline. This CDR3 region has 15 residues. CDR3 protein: CASSGGLAGYNEQFF.

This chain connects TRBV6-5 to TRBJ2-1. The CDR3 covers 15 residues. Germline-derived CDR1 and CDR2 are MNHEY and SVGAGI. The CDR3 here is CASSLTGGRHNEQFF.

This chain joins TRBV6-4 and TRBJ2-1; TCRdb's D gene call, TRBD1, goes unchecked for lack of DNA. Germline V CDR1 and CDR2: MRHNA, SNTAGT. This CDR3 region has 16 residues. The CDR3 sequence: CASSEGPGAVYNEQFF.

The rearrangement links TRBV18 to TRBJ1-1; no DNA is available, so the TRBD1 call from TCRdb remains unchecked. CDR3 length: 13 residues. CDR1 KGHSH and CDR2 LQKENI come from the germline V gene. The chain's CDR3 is CASSPTGDTEAFF.

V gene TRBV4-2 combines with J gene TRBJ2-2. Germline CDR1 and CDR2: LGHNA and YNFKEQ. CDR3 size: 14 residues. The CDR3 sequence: CASSQGTGTGELFF.

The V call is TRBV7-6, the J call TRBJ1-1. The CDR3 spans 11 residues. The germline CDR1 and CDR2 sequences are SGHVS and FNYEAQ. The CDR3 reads CATIGNSEAFF.

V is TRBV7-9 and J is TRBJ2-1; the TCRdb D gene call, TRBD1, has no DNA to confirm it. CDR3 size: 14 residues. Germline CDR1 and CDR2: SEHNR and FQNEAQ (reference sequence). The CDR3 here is CASNGAYQHNEQFF.

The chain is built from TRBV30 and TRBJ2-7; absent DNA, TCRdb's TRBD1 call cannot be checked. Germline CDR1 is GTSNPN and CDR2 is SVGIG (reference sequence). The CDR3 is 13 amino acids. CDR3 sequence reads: CAWRPQTRYEQYF. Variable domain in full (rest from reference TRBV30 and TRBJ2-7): SQTIHQWPATLVQPVGSPLSLECTVEGTSNPNLYWYRQAAGRGLQLLFYSVGIGQISSEVPQNLSASRPQDRQFILSSKKLLLSDSGFYLCAWRPQTRYEQYFGPGTRLTVT.

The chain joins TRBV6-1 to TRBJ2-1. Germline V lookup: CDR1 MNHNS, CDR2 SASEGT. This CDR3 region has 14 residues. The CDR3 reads CASIELGSYNEQFF.

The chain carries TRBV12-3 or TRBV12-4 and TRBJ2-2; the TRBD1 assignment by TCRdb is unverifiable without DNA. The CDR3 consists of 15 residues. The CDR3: CASSGQGRGTGELFF.

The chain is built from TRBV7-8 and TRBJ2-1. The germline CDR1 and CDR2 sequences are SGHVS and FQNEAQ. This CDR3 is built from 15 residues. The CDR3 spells CASSLHNEYYNEQFF.

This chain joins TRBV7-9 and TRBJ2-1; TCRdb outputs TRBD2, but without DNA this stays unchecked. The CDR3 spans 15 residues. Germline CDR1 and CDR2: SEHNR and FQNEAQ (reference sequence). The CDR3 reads CASSLDGGSGNEQFF. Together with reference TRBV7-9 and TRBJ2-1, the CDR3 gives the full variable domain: DTGVSQNPRHKITKRGQNVTFRCDPISEHNRLYWYRQTLGQGPEFLTYFQNEAQLEKSRLLSDRFSAERPKGSFSTLEIQRTEQGDSAMYLCASSLDGGSGNEQFFGPGTRLTVL.

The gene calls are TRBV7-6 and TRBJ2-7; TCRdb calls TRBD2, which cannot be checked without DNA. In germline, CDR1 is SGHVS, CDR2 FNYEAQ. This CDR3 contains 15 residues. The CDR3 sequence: CASSPNRDETYEQYF. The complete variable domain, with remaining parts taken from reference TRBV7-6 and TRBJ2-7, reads GAGVSQSPRYKVTKRGQDVALRCDPISGHVSLYWYRQALGQGPEFLTYFNYEAQQDKSGLPNDRFSAERPEGSISTLTIQRTEQRDSAMYRCASSPNRDETYEQYFGPGTRLTVT.

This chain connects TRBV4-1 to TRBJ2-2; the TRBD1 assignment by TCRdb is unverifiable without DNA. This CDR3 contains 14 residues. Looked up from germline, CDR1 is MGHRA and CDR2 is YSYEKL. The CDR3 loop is CASTGGPGTGELFF.

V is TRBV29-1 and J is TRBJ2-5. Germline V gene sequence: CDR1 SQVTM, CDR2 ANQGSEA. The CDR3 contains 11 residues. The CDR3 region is CSLGSQETQYF. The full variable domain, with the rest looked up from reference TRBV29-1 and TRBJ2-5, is SAVISQKPSRDICQRGTSLTIQCQVDSQVTMMFWYRQQPGQSLTLIATANQGSEATYESGFVIDKFPISRPNLTFSTLTVSNMSPEDSSIYLCSLGSQETQYFGPGTRLLVL.

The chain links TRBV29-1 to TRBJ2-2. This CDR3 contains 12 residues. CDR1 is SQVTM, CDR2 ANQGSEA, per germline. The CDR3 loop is CSVSPNTGELFF.

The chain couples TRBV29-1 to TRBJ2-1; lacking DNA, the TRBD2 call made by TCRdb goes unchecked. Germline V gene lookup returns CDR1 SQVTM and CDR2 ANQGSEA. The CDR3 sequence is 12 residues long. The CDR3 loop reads CSVPGTFNEQFF.

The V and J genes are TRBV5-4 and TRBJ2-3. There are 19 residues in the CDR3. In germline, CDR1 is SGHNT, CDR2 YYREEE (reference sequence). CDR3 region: CASSLDRELTTSSTDTQYF. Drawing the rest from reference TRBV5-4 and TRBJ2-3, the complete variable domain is ETGVTQSPTHLIKTRGQQVTLRCSSQSGHNTVSWYQQALGQGPQFIFQYYREEENGRGNFPPRFSGLQFPNYSSELNVNALELDDSALYLCASSLDRELTTSSTDTQYFGPGTRLTVL.

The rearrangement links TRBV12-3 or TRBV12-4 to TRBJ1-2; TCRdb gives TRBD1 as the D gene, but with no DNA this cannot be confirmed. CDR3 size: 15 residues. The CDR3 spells CASSLGPATNYGYTF.

CDR3 loop: CASTLSGELFF. V and J are TRBV6-6 and TRBJ2-2. The germline V gene has CDR1 MNHNY and CDR2 SVGAGI (reference sequence). This CDR3 is 11 amino acids long.

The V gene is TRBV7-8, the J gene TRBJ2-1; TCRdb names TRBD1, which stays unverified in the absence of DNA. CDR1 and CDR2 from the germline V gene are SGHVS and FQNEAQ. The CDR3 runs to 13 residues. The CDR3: CASSSDTYNEQFF.

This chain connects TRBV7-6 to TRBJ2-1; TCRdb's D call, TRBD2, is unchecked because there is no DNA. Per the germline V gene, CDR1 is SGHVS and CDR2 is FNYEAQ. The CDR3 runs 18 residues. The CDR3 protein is CASSSPTSGTYSYNEQFF.

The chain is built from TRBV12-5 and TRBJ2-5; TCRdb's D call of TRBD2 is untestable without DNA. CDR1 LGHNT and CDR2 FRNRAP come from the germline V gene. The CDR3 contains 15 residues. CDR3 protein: CASASLGGYQETQYF.

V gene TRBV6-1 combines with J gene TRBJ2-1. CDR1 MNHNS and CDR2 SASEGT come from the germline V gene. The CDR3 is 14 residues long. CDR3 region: CASSPGDSYNEQFF.

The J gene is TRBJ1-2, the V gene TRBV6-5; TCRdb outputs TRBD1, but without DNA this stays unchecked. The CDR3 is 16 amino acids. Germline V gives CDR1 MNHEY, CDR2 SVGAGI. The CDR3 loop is CASSYSQGGGFDGYTF.

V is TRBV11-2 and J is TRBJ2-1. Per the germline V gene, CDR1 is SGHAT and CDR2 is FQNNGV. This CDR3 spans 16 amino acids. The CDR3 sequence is CASSLGPASSYNEQFF.